The table lists the clone carrying this T cell receptor beta chain with many counts. Noted time point: before trial treatment. This sample stems from a study of low-dose radiotherapy and immunotherapy resistance in tumors. V gave up 2 bases and J gave up 4 bases, with 11 bases separating them. Germline V lookup: CDR1 SGHTA, CDR2 FQGNSA. The CDR3 is 14 amino acids. Alpha- and beta-chain coverage of first-strand cDNA came from TRAV- and TRBV-specific primers. PCR amplification of the TCRs was performed with Phusion for approximately 20 PCR cycles, and it relied on a constant-region primer together with a V-primer adapter. Via MiXCR, TCRdb re-called the reads, giving one row per CDR3 protein. The sample lists tens of thousands of distinct CDR3 sequences; over 15% were seen once.

The rearrangement joins TRBV7-2 to TRBJ1-2, with D hard to call. The sequence was obtained from a male donor with prostate cancer. The specimen comprised PBMCs, sampled before treatment. CDR3 sequence: CASSLRANRYGYTF. The CDR3 DNA sequence: TGTGCCAGCAGCTTAAGGGCGAACCGCTATGGCTACACCTTC. The whole variable domain, filled in from reference TRBV7-2 and TRBJ1-2, reads GAGVSQSPSNKVTEKGKDVELRCDPISGHTALYWYRQSLGQGLEFLIYFQGNSAPDKSGLPSDRFSAERTGGSVSTLTIQRTQQEDSAVYLCASSLRANRYGYTFGSGTRLTVV.